The 24 T cell receptor beta chains below come from one sample, sequenced in a study of cytomegalovirus exposure and HLA in healthy donors. 60 Vbeta and 13 Jbeta primers were used in PCR. Generated by immunoSEQ multiplex PCR, the TCRdb table keeps only in-frame clones and is missing some. Seen here are about 140,000 clones, around 80% observed once, and the top ten hold 2.5% to 3%. Sequenced input: PBMCs. The receptors come from a woman aged 25-40 years in good health and CMV-seronegative.

The rearrangement joins TRBV6-1 to TRBJ2-5; D possibly corresponds to TRBD1 (5 bases). The CDR3 totals 15 residues. The V and J ends lost 6 bases and 5 bases respectively, with 19 bases between them. CDR1 and CDR2 from the germline V gene are MNHNS and SASEGT. CDR3 bases: TGTGCCAGCAGCACCCGGCCCGGGTCAGGGGAGACCCAGTACTTC. Translated: CASSTRPGSGETQYF.

This rearrangement joins TRBV27 to TRBJ2-5, with 10 nucleotides matching TRBD2. The J call may be faulty, since TRBJ2-7 better matches the DNA end. Germline CDR1 is MNHEY and CDR2 is SMNVEV (reference sequence). This CDR3 is 17 amino acids long. The CDR3 DNA follows: TGTGCCAGCAGTCGCCTACTTATAGCGGGAGGCCCCTACGAGCAGTACTTC. Translated: CASSRLLIAGGPYEQYF.

Note on this clone: In the same sample, other DNA sequences code for this CDR3. The chain has TRBV18 and TRBJ1-1; D remains unclear. Looked up from germline, CDR1 is KGHSH and CDR2 is LQKENI. V lost 3 bases to trimming and J lost 0 bases, with 11 bases between them. The CDR3 covers 15 residues. The CDR3 loop is CASSPRTAMNTEAFF. CDR3 bases: TGTGCCAGCTCACCCCGCACTGCCATGAACACTGAAGCTTTCTTT.

The V call is TRBV5-6, the J call TRBJ2-1; D is perhaps TRBD2 (5 bases). The CDR3 is 16 amino acids. V lost 4 bases and J 4 bases, leaving 18 bases between the germline ends. Germline V gene lookup returns CDR1 SGHDT and CDR2 YYEEEE. CDR3 loop: CASSPDGEPAYNEQFF. The CDR3 bases are TGTGCCAGCAGCCCGGATGGGGAGCCGGCGTACAATGAGCAGTTCTTC.

The chain couples TRBV28 to TRBJ2-1; tentative D call: TRBD1 (6 bases). From germline, CDR1 is MDHEN and CDR2 SYDVKM. The CDR3 loop spans 16 amino acids. The V end was cut by 2 bases, the J end by 1 base, with 12 bases between. This CDR3 reads CASSLRRGKSYNEQFF. The CDR3 DNA is TGTGCCAGCAGTTTACGCAGGGGTAAATCCTACAATGAGCAGTTCTTC.

The chain joins TRBV4-1 to TRBJ2-1; 10 nucleotides agree with TRBD2. The V segment lost 0 bases and the J segment 6 bases; nucleotides outside the gene matches: 8. Germline V gene lookup returns CDR1 MGHRA and CDR2 YSYEKL. The CDR3 is made up of 17 amino acids. CDR3 amino acids: CASSQDFRLAGVNEQFF. The CDR3 DNA reads as TGCGCCAGCAGCCAAGATTTCCGTCTAGCGGGAGTCAATGAGCAGTTCTTC.

The V gene is TRBV5-1, the J gene TRBJ1-2, with a tentative D call TRBD1 (6 bases). The CDR3 has 16 residues. V lost 4 bases and J lost 7, with 23 bases in between. The germline V gene encodes CDR1 SGHRS and CDR2 YFSETQ. The CDR3 nucleotides are TGCGCCAGCAGCCCACAACCCCGGGACAACTATGGTGGCTACACCTTC. This gives the protein CASSPQPRDNYGGYTF.

This clone appeared a few times. The CDR3, as DNA: TGTGCCAGCAGTTTCGGGTTTCTCTATGGCTACACCTTC. This translates into CASSFGFLYGYTF. V usage is TRBV28 and J usage is TRBJ1-2; D unclear. CDR1 is MDHEN and CDR2 is SYDVKM in the germline V gene. The V and J ends lost 3 bases and 4 bases respectively, with 9 bases between them. The CDR3 extends over 13 amino acids.

This clone was counted only a few times. This chain links TRBV6-1 with TRBJ1-4, with D perhaps TRBD1 (5 bases). Trimming pared 7 bases from V and 3 bases from J, leaving 12 bases between. There are 14 residues in the CDR3. CDR1 and CDR2 (germline): MNHNS, SASEGT. The CDR3 nucleotides are TGTGCCAGCACTCAGAAGGGGTCTAATGAAAAACTGTTTTTT. Translation gives CASTQKGSNEKLFF.

The chain has TRBV9 and TRBJ2-5; 10 bases fit TRBD2. J was trimmed by 3 bases and V by 4 bases; bases with no gene match: 6. The CDR3 length is 15 residues. Germline-derived CDR1 and CDR2 are SGDLS and YYNGEE. The CDR3 is CASSPGTSGEETQYF. The CDR3 nucleotides read TGTGCCAGCAGCCCCGGAACTAGCGGGGAAGAGACCCAGTACTTC.

The chain links TRBV4-3 to TRBJ2-5; 12 bases line up with TRBD2. The CDR3 consists of 18 residues. CDR1 and CDR2 (germline): LGHNA, YSLEER. The V and J ends lost 0 bases and 0 bases, in that order; junction bases with no gene match: 5. The CDR3 DNA follows: TGCGCCAGCAGCCAAGAACTAGCGGGGGGCCTGTACCAAGAGACCCAGTACTTC. As protein: CASSQELAGGLYQETQYF.

The rearrangement joins TRBV29-1 to TRBJ1-4, with 9 bases fitting TRBD1. The CDR3 has 13 amino acids. V shed 7 bases, J shed 7 bases, and the junction held 7 bases outside the gene matches. Per the germline V gene, CDR1 is SQVTM and CDR2 is ANQGSEA. The CDR3 is CSARDRVGEKLFF. DNA for the CDR3: TGCAGCGCACGGGACAGGGTGGGTGAAAAACTGTTTTTT. Variable domain in full (rest from reference TRBV29-1 and TRBJ1-4): SAVISQKPSRDICQRGTSLTIQCQVDSQVTMMFWYRQQPGQSLTLIATANQGSEATYESGFVIDKFPISRPNLTFSTLTVSNMSPEDSSIYLCSARDRVGEKLFFGSGTQLSVL.

In nucleotides, the CDR3 is TGTGCCAGCAGCTTAGGTGGACTAGCGGGGGGAAGGGATACGCAGTATTTT. Its translation: CASSLGGLAGGRDTQYF. V and J are TRBV11-3 and TRBJ2-3, with 14 bases aligning to TRBD2. The V and J ends lost 1 base and 6 bases, in that order; junction bases with no gene match: 6. Germline V gene lookup returns CDR1 SGHNT and CDR2 YENEEA. The CDR3 covers 17 residues.

The chain couples TRBV7-3 to TRBJ2-4; a weak D match, TRBD2 (6 bases). Looked up from germline, CDR1 is SGHTA and CDR2 is FQGTGA. V was clipped by 3 bases and J by 6 bases, with 18 bases between them. The CDR3 has 16 residues. The CDR3 is CASSFLGGKGGNIQYF. CDR3 coding DNA: TGTGCCAGCAGCTTCCTCGGTGGCAAGGGAGGAAACATTCAGTACTTC.

This clone was observed a single time. The chain uses TRBV2 and TRBJ2-7, with TRBD2 matching over 7 bases. This CDR3 contains 15 residues. The germline V gene has CDR1 SNHLY and CDR2 FYNNEI. V gave up 4 bases and J gave up 3 bases; unmatched junction bases: 9. The CDR3 is CASSAPLGGSYEQYF. The CDR3 DNA follows: TGTGCCAGCAGTGCTCCATTGGGGGGGAGCTACGAGCAGTACTTC.

The rearrangement links TRBV30 to TRBJ1-1; D perhaps matches TRBD1 (6 bases). Germline CDR1 and CDR2: GTSNPN and SVGIG (reference sequence). The CDR3 totals 12 residues. The V end lost 8 bases, the J end lost 5 bases, and 15 bases lay between the germline ends. The CDR3 sequence: CAGTGLRTEAFF. Here the CDR3 DNA reads TGTGCCGGAACAGGGCTGAGGACTGAAGCTTTCTTT.

The table lists this clone with a count of one. The chain links TRBV4-1 to TRBJ2-1, with D tentatively TRBD1 (5 bases). Germline CDR1 MGHRA, CDR2 YSYEKL. The CDR3 runs 16 residues. The ends were cut back, 1 base at V and 6 bases at J, with 16 bases in the middle. The CDR3 reads CASSQGQPIWSNEQFF. The CDR3 nucleotides are TGCGCCAGCAGCCAAGGACAGCCTATTTGGAGCAATGAGCAGTTCTTC.

The CDR3 is CASSLGQGMNTEAFF. DNA of the CDR3: TGCGCCAGCAGCCTGGGACAGGGGATGAACACTGAAGCTTTCTTT. This chain connects TRBV5-1 to TRBJ1-1; 10 nucleotides match TRBD1. The CDR3 is made up of 15 amino acids. Germline V gene data show CDR1 as SGHRS and CDR2 as YFSETQ. The trim removed 4 bases at V and 0 bases at J, leaving 3 bases unmatched. Supplemented by reference TRBV5-1 and TRBJ1-1, the full variable domain reads KAGVTQTPRYLIKTRGQQVTLSCSPISGHRSVSWYQQTPGQGLQFLFEYFSETQRNKGNFPGRFSGRQFSNSRSEMNVSTLELGDSALYLCASSLGQGMNTEAFFGQGTRLTVV.

The rearrangement links TRBV19 to TRBJ2-4; perhaps TRBD1 as D (5 bases). This CDR3 comprises 17 residues. CDR1 and CDR2 from the germline V gene are LNHDA and SQIVND (reference sequence). With 4 bases removed from V and 3 bases from J, the gap between germline ends came to 19 bases. The CDR3 reads CASSTFRQPFHKNIQYF. Here the CDR3 DNA reads TGTGCCAGTAGTACCTTCCGACAGCCCTTTCACAAAAACATTCAGTACTTC.

The chain joins TRBV14 to TRBJ1-2; 7 bases agree with TRBD1. Germline CDR1 reads SGHDN; CDR2 reads FVKESK. The trim removed 0 bases at V and 8 bases at J, leaving 9 bases unmatched. The CDR3 has 15 amino acids. For the CDR3, the DNA is TGTGCCAGCAGCCAAGAGATGTGGGACAGCCGGGGCTACACCTTC. The encoded protein is CASSQEMWDSRGYTF. The full variable domain, rest sourced from reference TRBV14 and TRBJ1-2, is EAGVTQFPSHSVIEKGQTVTLRCDPISGHDNLYWYRRVMGKEIKFLLHFVKESKQDESGMPNNRFLAERTGGTYSTLKVQPAELEDSGVYFCASSQEMWDSRGYTFGSGTRLTVV.

This clone was counted once. This chain links TRBV29-1 with TRBJ1-5; D unresolved. The germline V gene encodes CDR1 SQVTM and CDR2 ANQGSEA. There are 14 residues in the CDR3. With 4 bases removed from V and 2 bases from J, the gap between germline ends came to 12 bases. CDR3 amino acids: CSVGGGWGNQPQHF. Written as DNA, the CDR3 is TGCAGCGTTGGAGGTGGTTGGGGCAATCAGCCCCAGCATTTT.

The chain carries TRBV28 and TRBJ1-2; 8 nucleotides line up with TRBD1. Trimming took 5 bases from V and 6 from J; bases not matched to a gene: 8. Per the germline V gene, CDR1 is MDHEN and CDR2 is SYDVKM. The CDR3 extends over 14 amino acids. The CDR3: CASSPGGAGHGYTF. The CDR3 coding sequence is TGTGCCAGCAGTCCAGGGGGCGCCGGTCATGGCTACACCTTC.

The rearrangement links TRBV5-6 to TRBJ2-1, with 8 bases that match TRBD2. The junction had 8 bases not matched to a gene; V was cut back by 5 bases and J by 7 bases. CDR3 length equals 14 residues. Germline CDR1 and CDR2: SGHDT and YYEEEE. In nucleotides, the CDR3 is TGTGCCAGCAGGTCCCGGGGGGGCCGAAATGAGCAGTTCTTC. Its translation is CASRSRGGRNEQFF. Combining the CDR3 with reference TRBV5-6 and TRBJ2-1 gives the whole variable domain DAGVTQSPTHLIKTRGQQVTLRCSPKSGHDTVSWYQQALGQGPQFIFQYYEEEERQRGNFPDRFSGHQFPNYSSELNVNALLLGDSALYLCASRSRGGRNEQFFGPGTRLTVL.

This chain uses TRBV19 with TRBJ2-7; unclear D gene. This CDR3 is built from 15 residues. Trimming cost V 3 bases and J 3 bases, with 15 bases left between them. Looked up from germline, CDR1 is LNHDA and CDR2 is SQIVND (reference sequence). The CDR3 region has the DNA TGTGCCAGTAGTATTCGATCCGTAACGGGCTACGAGCAGTACTTC. Amino acid sequence: CASSIRSVTGYEQYF.